A selection of T cell receptor beta chains follows, all from one sample in a study of Graves' ophthalmopathy and Graves' hyperthyroidism. One entry per CDR3 protein, called by TCRdb with MiXCR from the multiplex PCR reads. The sample contains roughly 610,000 distinct CDR3 sequences, approximately 22% of which appear only once. The sample taken for sequencing was peripheral blood. The receptors stem from a woman aged 18-29 years with stable Graves' hyperthyroidism. Some clones in this sample may be carry-over from other donors' samples. Both conserved end residues are trimmed from each CDR3. Clone size appears in some rows only: once, few, many, or a class for an expanded clone.

CDR3 protein: ASSPRDSYEQC; V gene: TRBV18; clone size: NA
CDR3 protein: ASSVRDTLTSYEQY; V gene: TRBV27; clone size: many
CDR3 protein: ASSASFLKPQH; V gene: TRBV6-4; clone size: NA
CDR3 protein: ASSFGRFNQPQH; V gene: TRBV27; clone size: many
CDR3 protein: ASSRDRESNQPQH; V gene: TRBV7-2; clone size: many
CDR3 protein: AWSDRGRQPQH; V gene: TRBV30; clone size: many
CDR3 protein: ASSFLGSYEQY; V gene: TRBV11-2; clone size: many
CDR3 protein: ASVDRAHEAQH; V gene: TRBV19; clone size: many
CDR3 protein: ASRGDNQETQY; V gene: TRBV10-2; clone size: many
CDR3 protein: ASSLRPSGLAGGRGRETQY; V gene: TRBV7-3; clone size: NA
CDR3 protein: ATSRVARNTIY; V gene: TRBV15; clone size: many
CDR3 protein: ASSTGRWGAEAF; V gene: TRBV5-1; clone size: NA
CDR3 protein: SARVAEYEQY; V gene: TRBV20-1; clone size: many
CDR3 protein: ASSARRDNSPLH; V gene: TRBV19; clone size: NA
CDR3 protein: ASSQRQGGGGYT; V gene: TRBV6-1; clone size: NA
CDR3 protein: SARERELTYEQY; V gene: TRBV20-1; clone size: many
CDR3 protein: ASRMTGGGYT; V gene: TRBV19; clone size: NA